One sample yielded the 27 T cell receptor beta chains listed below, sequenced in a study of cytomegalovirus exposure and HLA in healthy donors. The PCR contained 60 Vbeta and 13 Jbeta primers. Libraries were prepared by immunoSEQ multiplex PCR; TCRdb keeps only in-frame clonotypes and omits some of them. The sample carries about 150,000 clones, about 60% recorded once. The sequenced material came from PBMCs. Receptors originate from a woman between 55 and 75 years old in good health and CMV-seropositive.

As DNA, the CDR3 is TGTGCCAGAAGCACCGACAGCTACGAGCAGTACTTC. It yields the protein CARSTDSYEQYF. The gene calls are TRBV5-3 and TRBJ2-7, with D tentatively TRBD1 (5 bases). TRBV5-3 is an open reading frame, and its role is uncertain. The germline V and J ends were trimmed by 4 bases and 3 bases, with 8 bases remaining between them. This CDR3 contains 12 residues.

CDR3 protein: CASSDIAGDEQFF. Here the CDR3 DNA reads TGTGCCAGCAGTGATATAGCGGGGGATGAGCAGTTCTTC. The V gene is TRBV2, the J gene TRBJ2-1; 9 positions agree with TRBD2. CDR3 size: 13 residues. The trim removed 3 bases at V and 8 bases at J, leaving 2 bases unmatched. Germline V CDR1 and CDR2: SNHLY, FYNNEI.

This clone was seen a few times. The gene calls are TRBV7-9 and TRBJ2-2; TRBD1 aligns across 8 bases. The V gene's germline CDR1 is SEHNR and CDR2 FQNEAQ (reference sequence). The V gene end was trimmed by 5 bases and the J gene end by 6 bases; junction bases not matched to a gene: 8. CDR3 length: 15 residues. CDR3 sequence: CASSDRDRSPGELFF. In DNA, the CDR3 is TGTGCCAGCAGCGACCGGGACAGGTCCCCCGGGGAGCTGTTTTTT.

The DNA for the CDR3 is TGTGCCAGCAGCTTATGGGGCGCAGGGTCTATATTGGAGACCCAGTACTTC. Translated, it gives CASSLWGAGSILETQYF. The gene calls are TRBV14 and TRBJ2-5; perhaps TRBD1 as D (5 bases). The CDR3 has 17 amino acids. The germline gives CDR1 SGHDN, CDR2 FVKESK. Trimming removed 5 bases from V and 5 bases from J, with 24 bases in between.

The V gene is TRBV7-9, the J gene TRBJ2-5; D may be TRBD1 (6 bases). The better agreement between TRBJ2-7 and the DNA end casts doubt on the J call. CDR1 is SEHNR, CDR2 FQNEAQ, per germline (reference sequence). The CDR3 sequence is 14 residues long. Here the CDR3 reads CASSLVTGINEQYF. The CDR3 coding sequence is TGTGCCAGCAGCTTAGTTACAGGGATCAACGAGCAGTACTTC.

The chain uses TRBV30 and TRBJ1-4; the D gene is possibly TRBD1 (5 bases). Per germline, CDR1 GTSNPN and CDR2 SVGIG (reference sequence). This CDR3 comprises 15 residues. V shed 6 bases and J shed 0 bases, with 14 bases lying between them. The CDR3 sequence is CACVRGGATNEKLFF. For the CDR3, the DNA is TGTGCCTGCGTCCGGGGGGGAGCAACTAATGAAAAACTGTTTTTT.

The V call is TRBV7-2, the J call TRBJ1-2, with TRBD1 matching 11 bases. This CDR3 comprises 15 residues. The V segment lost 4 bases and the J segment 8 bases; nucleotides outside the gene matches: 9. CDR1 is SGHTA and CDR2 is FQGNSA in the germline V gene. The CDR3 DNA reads TGTGCCAGCAGCTGGTCCGGGACAGGGGGGGCCGGCTACACCTTC. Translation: CASSWSGTGGAGYTF. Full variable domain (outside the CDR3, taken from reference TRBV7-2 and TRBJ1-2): GAGVSQSPSNKVTEKGKDVELRCDPISGHTALYWYRQSLGQGLEFLIYFQGNSAPDKSGLPSDRFSAERTGGSVSTLTIQRTQQEDSAVYLCASSWSGTGGAGYTFGSGTRLTVV.

The CDR3 region is CASSSEDRSMNTEAFF. The CDR3 nucleotides are TGTGCCAGCAGCTCTGAGGACAGAAGCATGAACACTGAAGCTTTCTTT. The gene calls are TRBV7-9 and TRBJ1-1; tentatively, D is TRBD1 (6 bases). CDR3 length equals 16 residues. Germline V gives CDR1 SEHNR, CDR2 FQNEAQ (reference sequence). Trimming stripped 4 bases from V and 0 bases from J, with 15 bases between.

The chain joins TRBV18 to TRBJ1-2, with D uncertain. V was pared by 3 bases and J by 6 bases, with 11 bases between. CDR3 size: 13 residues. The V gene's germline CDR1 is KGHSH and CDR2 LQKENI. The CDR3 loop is CASSPTGINGYTF. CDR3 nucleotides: TGTGCCAGCTCACCCACCGGGATTAATGGCTACACCTTC.

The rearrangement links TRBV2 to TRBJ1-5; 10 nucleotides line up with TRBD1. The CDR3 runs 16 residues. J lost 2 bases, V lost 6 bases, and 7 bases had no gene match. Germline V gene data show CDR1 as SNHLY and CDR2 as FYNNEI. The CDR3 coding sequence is TGTGCCAGCAGGACCGGGACAGGGGAGGGCAATCAGCCCCAGCATTTT. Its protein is CASRTGTGEGNQPQHF.

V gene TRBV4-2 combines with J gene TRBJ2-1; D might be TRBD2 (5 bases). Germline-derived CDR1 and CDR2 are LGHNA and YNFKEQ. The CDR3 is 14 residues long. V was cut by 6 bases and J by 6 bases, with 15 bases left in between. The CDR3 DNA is TGTGCCAGCAGAAATGAGGGAGTTCCCAATGAGCAGTTCTTC. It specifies CASRNEGVPNEQFF.

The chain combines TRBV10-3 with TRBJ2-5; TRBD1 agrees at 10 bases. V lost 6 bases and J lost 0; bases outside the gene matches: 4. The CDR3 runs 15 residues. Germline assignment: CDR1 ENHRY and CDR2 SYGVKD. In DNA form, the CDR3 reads TGTGCCATCAGCGAGGGACAGGGGCACCAAGAGACCCAGTACTTC. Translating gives CAISEGQGHQETQYF.

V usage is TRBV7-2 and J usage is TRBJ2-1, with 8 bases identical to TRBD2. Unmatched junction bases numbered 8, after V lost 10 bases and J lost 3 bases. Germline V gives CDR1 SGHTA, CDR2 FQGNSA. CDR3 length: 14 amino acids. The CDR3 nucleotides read TGTGCCACCAAAGCGGGAGCAGGCTACAATGAGCAGTTCTTC. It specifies CATKAGAGYNEQFF.

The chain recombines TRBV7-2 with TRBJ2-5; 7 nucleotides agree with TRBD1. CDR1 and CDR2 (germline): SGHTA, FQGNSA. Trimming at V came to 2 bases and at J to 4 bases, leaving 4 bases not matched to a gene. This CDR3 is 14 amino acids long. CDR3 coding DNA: TGTGCCAGCAGCTTAACAGGGGCGAGAGAGACCCAGTACTTC. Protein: CASSLTGARETQYF.

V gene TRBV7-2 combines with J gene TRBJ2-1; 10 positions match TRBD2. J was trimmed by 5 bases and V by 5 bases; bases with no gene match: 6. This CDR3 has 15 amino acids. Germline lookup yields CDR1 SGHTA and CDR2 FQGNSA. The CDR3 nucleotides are TGTGCCAGCAGCGCCAGGCTAGCGGGGGACAATGAGCAGTTCTTC. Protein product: CASSARLAGDNEQFF.

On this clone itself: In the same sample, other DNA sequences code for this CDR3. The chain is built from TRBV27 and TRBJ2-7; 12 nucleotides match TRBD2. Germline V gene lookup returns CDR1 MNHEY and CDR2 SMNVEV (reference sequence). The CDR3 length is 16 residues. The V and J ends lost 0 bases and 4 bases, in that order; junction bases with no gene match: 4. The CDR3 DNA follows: TGTGCCAGCAGTTTATCGGGACTAGCGGGCGATTACGAGCAGTACTTC. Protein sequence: CASSLSGLAGDYEQYF.

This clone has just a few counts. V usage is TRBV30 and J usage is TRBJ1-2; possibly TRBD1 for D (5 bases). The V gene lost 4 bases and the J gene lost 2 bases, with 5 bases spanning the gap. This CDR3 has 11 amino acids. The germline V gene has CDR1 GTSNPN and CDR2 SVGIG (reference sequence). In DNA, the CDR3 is TGTGCCTGGAACAGGAACTATGGCTACACCTTC. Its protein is CAWNRNYGYTF.

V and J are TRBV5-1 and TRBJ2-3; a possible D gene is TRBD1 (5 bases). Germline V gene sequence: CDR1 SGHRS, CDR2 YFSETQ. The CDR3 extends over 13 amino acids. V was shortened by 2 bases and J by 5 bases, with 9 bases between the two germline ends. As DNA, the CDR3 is TGCGCCAGCAGCTTCAGGGATGAAGATACGCAGTATTTT. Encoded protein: CASSFRDEDTQYF.

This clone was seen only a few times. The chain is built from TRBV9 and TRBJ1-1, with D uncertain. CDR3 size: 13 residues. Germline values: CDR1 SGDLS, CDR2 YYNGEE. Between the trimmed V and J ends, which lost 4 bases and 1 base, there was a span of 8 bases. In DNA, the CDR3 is TGTGCCAGCAGCCAAGCGGGGAACACTGAAGCTTTCTTT. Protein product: CASSQAGNTEAFF.

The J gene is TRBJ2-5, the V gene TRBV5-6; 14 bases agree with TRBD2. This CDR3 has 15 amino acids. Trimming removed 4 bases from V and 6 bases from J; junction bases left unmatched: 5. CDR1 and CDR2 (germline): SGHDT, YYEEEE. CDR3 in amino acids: CASSGWTSGRKTQYF. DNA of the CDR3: TGTGCCAGCAGCGGATGGACTAGCGGGAGGAAGACCCAGTACTTC.

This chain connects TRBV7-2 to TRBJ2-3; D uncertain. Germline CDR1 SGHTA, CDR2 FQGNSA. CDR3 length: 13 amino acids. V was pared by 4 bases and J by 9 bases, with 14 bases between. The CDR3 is CASSSRFRSTQYF. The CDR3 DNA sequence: TGTGCCAGCAGCTCCCGTTTCAGGTCGACGCAGTATTTT.

The CDR3 here is CSVLKAGLTPEAFF. CDR3 sequence (DNA): TGCAGCGTCCTCAAAGCGGGCCTCACCCCTGAAGCTTTCTTT. This rearrangement joins TRBV29-1 to TRBJ1-1; D not certain. CDR3 size: 14 residues. The germline V and J ends were trimmed by 6 bases and 6 bases, with 20 bases remaining between them. Germline CDR1 and CDR2: SQVTM and ANQGSEA.

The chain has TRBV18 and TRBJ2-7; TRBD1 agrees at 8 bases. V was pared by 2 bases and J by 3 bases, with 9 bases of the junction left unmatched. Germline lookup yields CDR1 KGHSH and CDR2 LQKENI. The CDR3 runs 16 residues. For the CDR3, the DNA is TGTGCCAGCTCACCAGTAAGGACAGGGCTCGTCTACGAGCAGTACTTC. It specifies CASSPVRTGLVYEQYF.

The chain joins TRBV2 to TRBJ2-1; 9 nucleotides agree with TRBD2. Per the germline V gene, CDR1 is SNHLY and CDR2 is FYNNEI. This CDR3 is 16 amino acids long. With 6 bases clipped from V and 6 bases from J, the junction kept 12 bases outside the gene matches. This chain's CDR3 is CASRMGWREGRNEQFF. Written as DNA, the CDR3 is TGTGCCAGCAGAATGGGGTGGCGGGAGGGCCGCAATGAGCAGTTCTTC. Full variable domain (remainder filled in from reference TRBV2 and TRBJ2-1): EPEVTQTPSHQVTQMGQEVILRCVPISNHLYFYWYRQILGQKVEFLVSFYNNEISEKSEIFDDQFSVERPDGSNFTLKIRSTKLEDSAMYFCASRMGWREGRNEQFFGPGTRLTVL.

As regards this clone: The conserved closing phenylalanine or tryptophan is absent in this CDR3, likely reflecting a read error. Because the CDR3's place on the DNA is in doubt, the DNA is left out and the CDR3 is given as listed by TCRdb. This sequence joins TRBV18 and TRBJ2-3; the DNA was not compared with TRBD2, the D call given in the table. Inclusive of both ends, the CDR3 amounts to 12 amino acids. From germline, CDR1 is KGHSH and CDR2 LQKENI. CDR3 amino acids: CASSPPGLALHV.

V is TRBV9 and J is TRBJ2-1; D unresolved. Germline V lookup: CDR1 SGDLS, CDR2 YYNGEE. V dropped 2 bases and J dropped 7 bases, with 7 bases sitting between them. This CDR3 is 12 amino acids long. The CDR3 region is CASSVFPNEQFF. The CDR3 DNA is TGTGCCAGCAGCGTCTTCCCTAATGAGCAGTTCTTC.

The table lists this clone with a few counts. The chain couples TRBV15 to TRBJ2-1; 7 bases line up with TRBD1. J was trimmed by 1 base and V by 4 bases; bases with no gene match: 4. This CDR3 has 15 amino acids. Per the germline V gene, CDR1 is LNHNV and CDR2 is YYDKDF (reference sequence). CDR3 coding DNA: TGTGCCACCAGCATCGACAGGGAATCCTACAATGAGCAGTTCTTC. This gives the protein CATSIDRESYNEQFF.